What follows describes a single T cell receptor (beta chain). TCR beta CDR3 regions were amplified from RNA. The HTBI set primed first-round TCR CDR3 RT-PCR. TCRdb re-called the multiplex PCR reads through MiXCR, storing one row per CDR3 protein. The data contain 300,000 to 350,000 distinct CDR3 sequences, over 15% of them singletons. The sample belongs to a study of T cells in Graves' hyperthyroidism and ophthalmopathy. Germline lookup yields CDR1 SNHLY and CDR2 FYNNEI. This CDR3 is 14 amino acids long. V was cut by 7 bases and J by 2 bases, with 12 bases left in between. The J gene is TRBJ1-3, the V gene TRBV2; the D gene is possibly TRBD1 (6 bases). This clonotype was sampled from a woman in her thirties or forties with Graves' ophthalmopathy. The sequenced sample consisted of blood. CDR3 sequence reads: CASKPGTTGNTIYF. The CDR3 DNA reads TGTGCCAGCAAGCCCGGGACAACTGGAAACACCATATATTTT.